This TCR beta chain was profiled in a study of cytomegalovirus exposure and HLA in healthy donors. As for the study in general: As an earlier analysis found, 150 million to 200 million T cells yielded approximately 110 million unique TCR beta sequences.

Germline V lookup: CDR1 LGHNA, CDR2 YSLEER. This CDR3 is built from 15 residues. Each donor was healthy, and each was a bone marrow donor. The PCR used 60 Vbeta and 13 Jbeta primers. TCRdb's table, derived via immunoSEQ multiplex PCR, lists solely in-frame clones and lacks some. The sample contains 150,000 to 200,000 clones, approximately 82% of which appear only once. Comment on this clone: Its antigen is not known.

Findings and limits, study-wide: When a later analysis compared HLA-associated TCR beta chains with equally common others, the HLA-associated chains turned out to be more clonally expanded and to have lower generation probabilities. Fewer N-insertions (relative to the approximately 670-donor mean) were reportedly seen in an Asian-associated ancestry cluster in a later analysis.

The TCR comes from a woman under 30 in good health and CMV-seronegative. This chain connects TRBV4-3 to TRBJ2-5; the D gene is possibly TRBD1 (6 bases). Judging by the DNA end, TRBJ2-7 fits better; the J call may be wrong. Sequencing was performed on PBMCs. In DNA, the CDR3 is TGCGCCAGCAGCCAAGAATCACAGGGTTCCTACGAGCAGTACTTC. Protein: CASSQESQGSYEQYF.